This T cell receptor (beta chain) derives from a study of T cells in Graves' hyperthyroidism and ophthalmopathy. General study results and limits: Using 13 V-J features, a model discriminated ophthalmopathy from stable hyperthyroidism.

This CDR3 spans 14 amino acids. V lost 3 bases and J lost 7; bases outside the gene matches: 3. The germline CDR1 and CDR2 sequences are LNHDA and SQIVND (reference sequence). Clinical symptoms, serum thyroxine, TRAb, thyroid ultrasound and orbital computed tomography established diagnosis. Fresh 10 ml peripheral blood yielded PBMCs. This clonotype was counted between two and nine times. The antigen is not known. Amplification of TCR beta CDR3 regions was performed using RNA transcripts as template. HTBI primers were the set used in a first-round RT-PCR of the TCR CDR3. TCRdb redid the calling of the multiplex PCR reads with MiXCR, one entry per CDR3 protein. The repertoire holds roughly 740,000 distinct CDR3 sequences, with over 15% as singletons.

Sequenced sample: blood. The TCR was taken from a man between 18 and 35 years old with Graves' hyperthyroidism. The V call is TRBV19, the J call TRBJ2-2; 9 nucleotides agree with TRBD1. The CDR3 loop is CASSIGQGYGELFF. DNA of the CDR3: TGTGCCAGTAGTATTGGACAGGGGTACGGGGAGCTGTTTTTT.